The rows below give T cell receptor beta chains drawn from one sample of a study of T cell repertoires in cytomegalovirus infection. TCRdb called the reads again in MiXCR, with one record for every CDR3 protein. The sample has 150,000 to 200,000 distinct CDR3 sequences, 28% seen once. Sequencing input: PBMCs. The receptors stem from a human donor in good health (CMV status not recorded). Some clones in this sample may be carry-over from other donors' samples. Both conserved end residues are part of each CDR3. D genes are given only for firm matches. Not every row has a clone size; where given, it reads once, few, many or a size class.

cdr3_aa: CASSRDRPGAEAFF
cdr3_nt: TGCGCCAGCAGCCGGGACCGTCCGGGCGCTGAAGCTTTCTTT
v_call: TRBV5-1
j_call: TRBJ1-1
clone_size: -
d_call: -

cdr3_aa: CASSYRTGGIPSGANVLTF
cdr3_nt: TGTGCCAGCAGTTACCGGACAGGGGGCATCCCCTCTGGGGCCAACGTCCTGACTTTC
v_call: TRBV6-6
j_call: TRBJ2-6
clone_size: few
d_call: TRBD1

cdr3_aa: CACGFGGAETQYF
cdr3_nt: TGTGCGTGTGGATTTGGCGGGGCAGAGACCCAGTACTTC
v_call: TRBV7-9
j_call: TRBJ2-5
clone_size: once
d_call: -

cdr3_aa: CASSYSRDEQFF
cdr3_nt: TGTGCCAGCAGTTACTCGAGGGATGAGCAGTTCTTC
v_call: TRBV6-5
j_call: TRBJ2-1
clone_size: few
d_call: -

cdr3_aa: CASSRTSGGEQFF
cdr3_nt: TGTGCCAGCAGCAGGACTAGCGGGGGTGAGCAGTTCTTC
v_call: TRBV6-2/TRBV6-3
j_call: TRBJ2-1
clone_size: -
d_call: TRBD2

cdr3_aa: CSASLAPQGYEQYF
cdr3_nt: TGCAGCGCGTCCTTGGCACCCCAGGGCTACGAGCAGTACTTC
v_call: TRBV29-1
j_call: TRBJ2-7
clone_size: once
d_call: -

cdr3_aa: CASSTPDRDNTEAFF
cdr3_nt: TGTGCCAGCAGCACCCCGGACAGGGATAACACTGAAGCTTTCTTT
v_call: TRBV7-4
j_call: TRBJ1-1
clone_size: many
d_call: TRBD1

cdr3_aa: CASSSPGAGAYNEQFF
cdr3_nt: TGTGCCAGCAGCTCCCCCGGAGCGGGGGCCTACAATGAGCAGTTCTTC
v_call: TRBV11-2
j_call: TRBJ2-1
clone_size: few
d_call: TRBD2

cdr3_aa: CAISESGPAGAEAFF
cdr3_nt: TGTGCCATCAGTGAGTCGGGGCCGGCCGGAGCTGAAGCTTTCTTT
v_call: TRBV10-3
j_call: TRBJ1-1
clone_size: -
d_call: -

cdr3_aa: CASSRDRQAGELFF
cdr3_nt: TGTGCCAGCAGTCGAGACAGACAGGCCGGGGAGCTGTTTTTT
v_call: TRBV6-1
j_call: TRBJ2-2
clone_size: -
d_call: -

cdr3_aa: CSATSSSGGYYNEQFF
cdr3_nt: TGCAGTGCTACCTCCTCTAGCGGGGGGTACTACAATGAGCAGTTCTTC
v_call: TRBV20-1
j_call: TRBJ2-1
clone_size: -
d_call: TRBD2

cdr3_aa: CASSRRTAGANVLTF
cdr3_nt: TGTGCCAGCAGCCGCCGGACAGCTGGGGCCAACGTCCTGACTTTC
v_call: TRBV12-3/TRBV12-4
j_call: TRBJ2-6
clone_size: -
d_call: -

cdr3_aa: CASSLGVNGYTF
cdr3_nt: TGCGCCAGCAGCTTGGGTGTCAATGGCTACACCTTC
v_call: TRBV5-1
j_call: TRBJ1-2
clone_size: few
d_call: -

cdr3_aa: CSAGQGGNTEAFF
cdr3_nt: TGCAGCGCTGGACAGGGGGGGAACACTGAAGCTTTCTTT
v_call: TRBV29-1
j_call: TRBJ1-1
clone_size: few
d_call: TRBD1